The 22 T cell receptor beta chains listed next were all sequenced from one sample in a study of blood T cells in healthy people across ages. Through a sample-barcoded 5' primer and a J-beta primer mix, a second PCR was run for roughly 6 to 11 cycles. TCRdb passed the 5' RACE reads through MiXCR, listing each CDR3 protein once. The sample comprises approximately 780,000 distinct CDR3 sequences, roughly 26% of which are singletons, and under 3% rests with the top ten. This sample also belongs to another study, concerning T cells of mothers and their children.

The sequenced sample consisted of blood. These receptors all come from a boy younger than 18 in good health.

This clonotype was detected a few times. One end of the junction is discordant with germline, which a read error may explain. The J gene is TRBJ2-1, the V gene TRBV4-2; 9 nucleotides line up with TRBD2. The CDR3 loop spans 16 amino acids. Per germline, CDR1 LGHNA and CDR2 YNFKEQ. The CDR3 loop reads CASSQDGRGGYNGQFF. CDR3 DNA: TGTGCCAGCAGCCAAGATGGGCGGGGGGGTTACAATGGGCAGTTCTTC.

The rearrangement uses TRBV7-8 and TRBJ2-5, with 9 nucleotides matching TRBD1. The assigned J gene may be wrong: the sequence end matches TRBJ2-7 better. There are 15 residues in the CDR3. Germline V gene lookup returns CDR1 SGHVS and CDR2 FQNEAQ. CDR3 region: CASSTGTGSPYEQYF. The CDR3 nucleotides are TGTGCCAGCAGCACCGGGACAGGGTCCCCCTACGAGCAGTACTTC.

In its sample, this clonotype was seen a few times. The CDR3 DNA reads as TGTGCCACCATAGTGGGGGGGAAACGGGAAAGCTCCTACAATGAGCAGTTCTTC. It yields the protein CATIVGGKRESSYNEQFF. The V call is TRBV7-9, the J call TRBJ2-1, with 7 bases fitting TRBD2. The CDR3 has 18 residues. Per germline, CDR1 SEHNR and CDR2 FQNEAQ (reference sequence). V lost 10 bases and J lost 0; bases outside the gene matches: 18. Using reference TRBV7-9 and TRBJ2-1 for the parts outside the CDR3, the full variable domain is DTGVSQNPRHKITKRGQNVTFRCDPISEHNRLYWYRQTLGQGPEFLTYFQNEAQLEKSRLLSDRFSAERPKGSFSTLEIQRTEQGDSAMYLCATIVGGKRESSYNEQFFGPGTRLTVL.

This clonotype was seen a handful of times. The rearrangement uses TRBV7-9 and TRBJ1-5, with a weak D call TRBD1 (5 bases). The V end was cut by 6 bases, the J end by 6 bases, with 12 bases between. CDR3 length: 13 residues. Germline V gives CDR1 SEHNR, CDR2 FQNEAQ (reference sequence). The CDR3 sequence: CASSPGKGQPQHF. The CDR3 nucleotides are TGTGCCAGCAGTCCAGGGAAGGGTCAGCCCCAGCATTTT. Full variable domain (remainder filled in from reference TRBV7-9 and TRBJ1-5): DTGVSQNPRHKITKRGQNVTFRCDPISEHNRLYWYRQTLGQGPEFLTYFQNEAQLEKSRLLSDRFSAERPKGSFSTLEIQRTEQGDSAMYLCASSPGKGQPQHFGDGTRLSIL.

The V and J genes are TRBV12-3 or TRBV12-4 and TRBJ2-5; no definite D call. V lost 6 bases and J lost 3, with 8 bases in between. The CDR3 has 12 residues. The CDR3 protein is CASSYSEETQYF. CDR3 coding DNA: TGTGCCAGCAGCTACTCAGAAGAGACCCAGTACTTC.

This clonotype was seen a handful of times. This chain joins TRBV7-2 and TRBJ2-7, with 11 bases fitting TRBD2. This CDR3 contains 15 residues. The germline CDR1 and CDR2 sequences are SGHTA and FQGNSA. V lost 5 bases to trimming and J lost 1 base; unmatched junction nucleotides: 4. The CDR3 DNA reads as TGTGCCAGCAGCCGAGCTAGCGGGGGGTCCTACGAGCAGTACTTC. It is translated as CASSRASGGSYEQYF.

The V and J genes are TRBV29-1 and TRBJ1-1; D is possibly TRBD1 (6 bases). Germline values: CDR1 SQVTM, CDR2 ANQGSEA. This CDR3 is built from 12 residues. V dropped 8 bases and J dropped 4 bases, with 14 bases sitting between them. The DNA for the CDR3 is TGCAGCTCGCACAGGGTTTTCACTGAAGCTTTCTTT. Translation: CSSHRVFTEAFF.

CDR3 in DNA: TGTGCCACCTCTTCCGGGCACTATAATCGCTACACCTTC. Residues: CATSSGHYNRYTF. This rearrangement joins TRBV6-6 to TRBJ1-2; D is ambiguous. The CDR3 is 13 residues long. The V gene's germline CDR1 is MNHNY and CDR2 SVGAGI (reference sequence). Trimming removed 10 bases from V and 9 bases from J, with 21 bases in between.

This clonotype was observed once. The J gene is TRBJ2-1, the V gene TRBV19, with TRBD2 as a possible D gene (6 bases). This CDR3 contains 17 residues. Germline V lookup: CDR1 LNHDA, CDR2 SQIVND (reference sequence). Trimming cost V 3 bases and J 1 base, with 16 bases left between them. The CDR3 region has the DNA TGTGCCAGTAGTATGAGAATAGGAGCGGGTTCCTACAATGAGCAGTTCTTC. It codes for CASSMRIGAGSYNEQFF.

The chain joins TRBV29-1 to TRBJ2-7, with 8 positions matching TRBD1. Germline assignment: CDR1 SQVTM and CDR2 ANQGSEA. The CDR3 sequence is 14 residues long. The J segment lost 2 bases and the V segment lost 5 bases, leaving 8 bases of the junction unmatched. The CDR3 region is CSVLRQDRAYEQYF. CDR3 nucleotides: TGCAGCGTTCTTCGGCAGGACAGGGCCTACGAGCAGTACTTC.

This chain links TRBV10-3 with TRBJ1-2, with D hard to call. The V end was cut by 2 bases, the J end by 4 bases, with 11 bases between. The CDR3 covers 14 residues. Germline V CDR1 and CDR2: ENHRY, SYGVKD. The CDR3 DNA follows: TGTGCCATCAGTGAGAACGGGAAGGCCTATGGCTACACCTTC. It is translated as CAISENGKAYGYTF.

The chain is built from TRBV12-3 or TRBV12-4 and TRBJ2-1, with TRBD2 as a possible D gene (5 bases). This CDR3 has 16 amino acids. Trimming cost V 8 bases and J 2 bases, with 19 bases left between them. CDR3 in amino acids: CASLLRPGFTYNEQFF. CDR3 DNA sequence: TGTGCCAGCCTATTGCGGCCGGGATTTACCTACAATGAGCAGTTCTTC.

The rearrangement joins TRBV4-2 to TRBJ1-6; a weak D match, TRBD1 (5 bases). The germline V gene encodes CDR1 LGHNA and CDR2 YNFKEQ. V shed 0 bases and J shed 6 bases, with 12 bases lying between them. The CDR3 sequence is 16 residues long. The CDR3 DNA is TGTGCCAGCAGCCAAGATGGGAGGGGAGGTAATTCACCCCTCCACTTT. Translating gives CASSQDGRGGNSPLHF.

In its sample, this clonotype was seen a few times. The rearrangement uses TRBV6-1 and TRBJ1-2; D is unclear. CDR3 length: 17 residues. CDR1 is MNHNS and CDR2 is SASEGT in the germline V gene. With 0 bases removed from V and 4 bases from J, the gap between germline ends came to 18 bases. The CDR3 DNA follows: TGTGCCAGCAGTGAAGCTTGGGTTACCTCCGTTGGCTATGGCTACACCTTC. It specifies CASSEAWVTSVGYGYTF.

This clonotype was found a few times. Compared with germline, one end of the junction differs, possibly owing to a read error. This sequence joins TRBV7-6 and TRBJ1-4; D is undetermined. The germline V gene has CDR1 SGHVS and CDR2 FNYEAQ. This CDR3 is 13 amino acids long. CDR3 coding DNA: TGTGCCAGCAGCATAGCCTTCGGCGGAAAACTGTTTTTT. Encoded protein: CASSIAFGGKLFF.

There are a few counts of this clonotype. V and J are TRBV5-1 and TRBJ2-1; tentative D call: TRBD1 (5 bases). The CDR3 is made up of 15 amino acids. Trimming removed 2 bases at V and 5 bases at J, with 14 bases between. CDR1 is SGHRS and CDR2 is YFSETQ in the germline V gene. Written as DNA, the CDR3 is TGCGCCAGCAGCTTCCCGGACACCCGACACAATGAGCAGTTCTTC. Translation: CASSFPDTRHNEQFF.

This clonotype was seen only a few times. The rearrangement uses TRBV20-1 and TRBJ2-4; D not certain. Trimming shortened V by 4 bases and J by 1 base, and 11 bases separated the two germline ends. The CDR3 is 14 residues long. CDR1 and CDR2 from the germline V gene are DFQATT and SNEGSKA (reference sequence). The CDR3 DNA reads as TGCAGTGCTACGAAGGGTTCGGCCAAAAACATTCAGTACTTC. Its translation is CSATKGSAKNIQYF.

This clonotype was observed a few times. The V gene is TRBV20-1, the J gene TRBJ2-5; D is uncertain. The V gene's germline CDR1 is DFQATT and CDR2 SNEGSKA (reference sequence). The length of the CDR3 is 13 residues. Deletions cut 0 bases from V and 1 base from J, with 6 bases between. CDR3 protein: CSARDLGQETQYF. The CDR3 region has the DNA TGCAGTGCTAGAGATCTGGGCCAAGAGACCCAGTACTTC.

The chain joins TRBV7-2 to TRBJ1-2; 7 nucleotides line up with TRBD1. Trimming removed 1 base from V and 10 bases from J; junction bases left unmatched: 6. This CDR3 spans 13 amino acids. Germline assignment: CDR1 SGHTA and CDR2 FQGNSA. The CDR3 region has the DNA TGTGCCAGCAGCTTAGAGCAGGGGGATGACTACACCTTC. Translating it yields CASSLEQGDDYTF.

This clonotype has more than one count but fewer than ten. This CDR3 is CASSLNGQSQETQYF. The CDR3 DNA follows: TGTGCCAGCAGCTTAAACGGACAGAGCCAAGAGACCCAGTACTTC. The V and J genes are TRBV11-3 and TRBJ2-5; possibly TRBD1 for D (6 bases). Germline V gives CDR1 SGHNT, CDR2 YENEEA. Between the trimmed V and J ends, which lost 2 bases and 1 base, there was a span of 11 bases. The CDR3 has 15 residues.

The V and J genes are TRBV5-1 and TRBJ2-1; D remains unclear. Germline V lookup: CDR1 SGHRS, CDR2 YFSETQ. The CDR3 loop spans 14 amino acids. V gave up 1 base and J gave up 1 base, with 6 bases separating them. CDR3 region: CASSLLNSYNEQFF. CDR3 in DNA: TGCGCCAGCAGCTTGCTGAATTCCTACAATGAGCAGTTCTTC. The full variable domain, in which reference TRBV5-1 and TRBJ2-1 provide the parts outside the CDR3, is KAGVTQTPRYLIKTRGQQVTLSCSPISGHRSVSWYQQTPGQGLQFLFEYFSETQRNKGNFPGRFSGRQFSNSRSEMNVSTLELGDSALYLCASSLLNSYNEQFFGPGTRLTVL.

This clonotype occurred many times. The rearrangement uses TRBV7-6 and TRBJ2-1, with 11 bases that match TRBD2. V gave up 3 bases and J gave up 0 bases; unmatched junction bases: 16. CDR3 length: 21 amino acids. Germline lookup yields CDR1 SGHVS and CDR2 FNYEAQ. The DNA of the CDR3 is TGTGCCAGCAGCTTTCCGAGTGGTCTAGCGGGGGGCTCGAGCTCCTACAATGAGCAGTTCTTC. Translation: CASSFPSGLAGGSSSYNEQFF.